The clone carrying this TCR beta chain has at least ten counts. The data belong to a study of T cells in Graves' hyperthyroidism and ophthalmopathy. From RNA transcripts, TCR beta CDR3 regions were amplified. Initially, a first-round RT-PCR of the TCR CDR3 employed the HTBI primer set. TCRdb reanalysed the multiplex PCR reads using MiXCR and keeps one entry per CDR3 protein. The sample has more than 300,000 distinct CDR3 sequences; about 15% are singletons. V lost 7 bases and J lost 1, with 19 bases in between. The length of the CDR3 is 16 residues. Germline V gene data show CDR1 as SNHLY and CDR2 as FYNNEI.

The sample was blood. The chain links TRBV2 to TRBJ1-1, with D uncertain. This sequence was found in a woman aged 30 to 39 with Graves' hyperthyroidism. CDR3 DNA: TGTGCCAGCATATACGGCGACTTCTCGGGGAACACTGAAGCTTTCTTT. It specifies CASIYGDFSGNTEAFF.